The entry that follows covers one T cell receptor beta chain sequence. No antigen is known for it. Sorted CD4+ subsets: naive, central memory, regulatory, stem cell-like memory (CD45RO/CCR7/CD25/CD127/CD95/CD27 panel). The CDR3 spans 16 residues. V dropped 1 base and J dropped 5; count of bases not matched to a gene: 4. Germline-derived CDR1 and CDR2 are SGHRS and YFSETQ. The entry originates in a study of beta chain features in type 1 diabetes. The whole isolated RNA underwent reverse transcription, so sequencing captured expressed TCRB transcripts. Libraries were prepared by immunoSEQ multiplex PCR; TCRdb keeps only in-frame clonotypes and omits some of them. Of approximately 140,000 clones detected, roughly 10% appear once; the ten largest clones hold about 0.6%. Findings and limits, study-wide: Healthy donors had naive, central memory and Treg TCRB repertoires that appeared less similar than those seen among patients.

This TCR came from a middle-aged woman in good health. V gene TRBV5-1 combines with J gene TRBJ2-2; 11 bases match TRBD2. The sequencing sample was made of central memory CD4+ T cells from blood. Written as DNA, the CDR3 is TGCGCCAGCAGCTTGTACACTAGCGGGGGAACCGGGGAGCTGTTTTTT. Translating gives CASSLYTSGGTGELFF.